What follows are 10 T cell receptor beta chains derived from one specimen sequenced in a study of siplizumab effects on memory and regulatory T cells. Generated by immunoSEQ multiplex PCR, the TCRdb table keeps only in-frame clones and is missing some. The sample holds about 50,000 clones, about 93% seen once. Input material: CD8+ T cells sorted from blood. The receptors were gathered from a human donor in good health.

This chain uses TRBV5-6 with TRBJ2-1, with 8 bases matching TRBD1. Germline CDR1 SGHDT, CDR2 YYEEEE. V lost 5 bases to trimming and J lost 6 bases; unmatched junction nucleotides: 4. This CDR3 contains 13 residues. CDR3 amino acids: CASRAQGANEQFF. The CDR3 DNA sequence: TGTGCCAGCAGAGCTCAGGGGGCCAATGAGCAGTTCTTC.

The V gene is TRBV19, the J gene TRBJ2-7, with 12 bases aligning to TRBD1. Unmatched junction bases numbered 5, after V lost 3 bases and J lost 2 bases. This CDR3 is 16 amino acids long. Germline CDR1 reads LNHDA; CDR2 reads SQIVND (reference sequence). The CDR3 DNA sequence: TGTGCCAGTAGTATGGGGACAGGGGGCCTCCCCTACGAGCAGTACTTC. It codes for CASSMGTGGLPYEQYF.

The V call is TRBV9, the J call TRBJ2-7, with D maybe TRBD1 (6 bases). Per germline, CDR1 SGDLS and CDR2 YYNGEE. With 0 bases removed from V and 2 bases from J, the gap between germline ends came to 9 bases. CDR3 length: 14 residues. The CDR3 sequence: CASSVGGGPYEQYF. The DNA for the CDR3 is TGTGCCAGCAGCGTAGGTGGGGGCCCCTACGAGCAGTACTTC.

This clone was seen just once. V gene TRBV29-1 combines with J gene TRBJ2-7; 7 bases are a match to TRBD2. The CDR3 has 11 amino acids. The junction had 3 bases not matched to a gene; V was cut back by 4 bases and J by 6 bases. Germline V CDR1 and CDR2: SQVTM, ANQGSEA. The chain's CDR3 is CSVATGGEQYF. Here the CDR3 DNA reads TGCAGCGTTGCGACGGGGGGCGAGCAGTACTTC.

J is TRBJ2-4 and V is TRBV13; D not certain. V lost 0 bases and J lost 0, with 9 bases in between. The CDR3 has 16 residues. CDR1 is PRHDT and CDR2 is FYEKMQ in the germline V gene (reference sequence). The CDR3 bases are TGTGCCAGCAGCTTAGGTTACTCTCCAGCCAAAAACATTCAGTACTTC. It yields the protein CASSLGYSPAKNIQYF.

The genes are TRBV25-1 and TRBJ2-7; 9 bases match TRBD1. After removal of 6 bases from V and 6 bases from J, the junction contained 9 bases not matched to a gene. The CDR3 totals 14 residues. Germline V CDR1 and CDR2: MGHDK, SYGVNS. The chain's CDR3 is CASSDLTGGSEQYF. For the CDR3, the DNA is TGTGCCAGCAGCGACCTGACAGGGGGAAGCGAGCAGTACTTC.

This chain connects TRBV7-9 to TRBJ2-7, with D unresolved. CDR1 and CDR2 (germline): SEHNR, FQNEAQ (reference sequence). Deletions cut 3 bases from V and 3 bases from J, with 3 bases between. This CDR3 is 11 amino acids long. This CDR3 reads CASSLDYEQYF. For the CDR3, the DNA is TGTGCCAGCAGCTTGGACTACGAGCAGTACTTC.

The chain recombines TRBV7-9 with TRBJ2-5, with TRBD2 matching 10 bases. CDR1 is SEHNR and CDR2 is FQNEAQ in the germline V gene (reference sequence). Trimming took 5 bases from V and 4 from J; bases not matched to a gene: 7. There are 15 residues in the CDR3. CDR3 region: CASSASGRAGETQYF. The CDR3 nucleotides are TGTGCCAGCAGCGCAAGCGGGAGGGCCGGAGAGACCCAGTACTTC.

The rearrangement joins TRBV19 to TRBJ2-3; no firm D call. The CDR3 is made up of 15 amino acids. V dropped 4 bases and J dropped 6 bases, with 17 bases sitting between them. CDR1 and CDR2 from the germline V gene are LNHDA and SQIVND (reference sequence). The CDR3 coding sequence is TGTGCCAGTAGTAGTCACCTTGGGTCCCTTGATACGCAGTATTTT. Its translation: CASSSHLGSLDTQYF.

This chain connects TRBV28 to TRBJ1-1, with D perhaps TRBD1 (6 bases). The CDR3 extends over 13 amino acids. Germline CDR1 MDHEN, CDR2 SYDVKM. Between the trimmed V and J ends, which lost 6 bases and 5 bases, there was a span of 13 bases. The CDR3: CASRYPTGTEAFF. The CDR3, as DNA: TGTGCCAGCAGATACCCGACAGGTACTGAAGCTTTCTTT.